This entry lists 30 T cell receptor beta chains sequenced from one sample in a study of blood T cell repertoires in COVID-19. TCRdb's table, derived via immunoSEQ multiplex PCR, lists solely in-frame clones and lacks some. The table shows about 250,000 clones, with 89% occurring only once. Sequenced: peripheral blood. All receptors come from a woman aged 40 to 50 who had recovered from COVID-19.

The gene calls are TRBV3-1 (or the pseudogene TRBV3-2) and TRBJ2-7, with D possibly matching TRBD2 (5 bases). Trimming removed 3 bases from V and 2 bases from J, with 17 bases in between. CDR1 is LGHDT and CDR2 is YNNKEL in the germline V gene (reference sequence). The length of the CDR3 is 16 residues. CDR3 protein: CASSQMSASTTYEQYF. CDR3 in DNA: TGTGCCAGCAGCCAGATGTCGGCTAGCACAACCTACGAGCAGTACTTC.

CDR3 sequence reads: CASSLRQAGSGANVLTF. The CDR3 DNA sequence: TGTGCCAGCAGCTTGAGACAGGCGGGCTCTGGGGCCAACGTCCTGACTTTC. J is TRBJ2-6 and V is TRBV5-6; D might be TRBD1 (6 bases). The V end was cut by 1 base, the J end by 0 bases, with 11 bases between. The CDR3 has 17 amino acids. CDR1 is SGHDT, CDR2 YYEEEE, per germline.

The table lists this clone with a few counts. V and J are TRBV7-9 and TRBJ2-5; D is ambiguous. Per germline, CDR1 SEHNR and CDR2 FQNEAQ (reference sequence). Trimming left V 3 bases short and J 4 bases short, with 9 bases between. The CDR3 sequence is 13 residues long. The CDR3 region has the DNA TGTGCCAGCAGCTTCGCGGCGAGAGAGACCCAGTACTTC. It encodes CASSFAARETQYF. Variable domain in full (rest from reference TRBV7-9 and TRBJ2-5): DTGVSQNPRHKITKRGQNVTFRCDPISEHNRLYWYRQTLGQGPEFLTYFQNEAQLEKSRLLSDRFSAERPKGSFSTLEIQRTEQGDSAMYLCASSFAARETQYFGPGTRLLVL.

The chain combines TRBV28 with TRBJ2-7; D is perhaps TRBD1 (5 bases). This CDR3 region has 17 residues. Trimming left V 3 bases short and J 3 bases short, with 21 bases between. Germline V lookup: CDR1 MDHEN, CDR2 SYDVKM. The CDR3 coding sequence is TGTGCCAGCAGTTTGGAATCGAGGCAGGGTTGGGGCTACGAGCAGTACTTC. Protein product: CASSLESRQGWGYEQYF. Full variable domain (outside the CDR3, taken from reference TRBV28 and TRBJ2-7): DVKVTQSSRYLVKRTGEKVFLECVQDMDHENMFWYRQDPGLGLRLIYFSYDVKMKEKGDIPEGYSVSREKKERFSLILESASTNQTSMYLCASSLESRQGWGYEQYFGPGTRLTVT.

The chain recombines TRBV10-3 with TRBJ1-5; tentative D call: TRBD1 (5 bases). CDR3 size: 14 residues. Germline assignment: CDR1 ENHRY and CDR2 SYGVKD. V gave up 2 bases and J gave up 5 bases, with 10 bases separating them. The CDR3 here is CAISERGVDQPQHF. The CDR3 DNA sequence: TGTGCCATCAGTGAGCGGGGGGTTGATCAGCCCCAGCATTTT.

This chain uses TRBV14 with TRBJ1-2, with 8 bases identical to TRBD1. The V segment lost 0 bases and the J segment 6 bases; nucleotides outside the gene matches: 6. The V gene's germline CDR1 is SGHDN and CDR2 FVKESK. The CDR3 loop spans 15 amino acids. The CDR3 here is CASSQDYRGADGYTF. DNA of the CDR3: TGTGCCAGCAGCCAAGACTACAGGGGGGCAGATGGCTACACCTTC.

The chain recombines TRBV5-6 with TRBJ1-1; 9 bases align to TRBD1. Germline V lookup: CDR1 SGHDT, CDR2 YYEEEE. V shed 3 bases and J 5 bases; nucleotides not matched to a gene: 8. This CDR3 spans 15 amino acids. The CDR3 bases are TGTGCCAGCAGCTGGGACAGGGCCCAAGGGACTGAAGCTTTCTTT. Its translation is CASSWDRAQGTEAFF. Combining the CDR3 with reference TRBV5-6 and TRBJ1-1 gives the whole variable domain DAGVTQSPTHLIKTRGQQVTLRCSPKSGHDTVSWYQQALGQGPQFIFQYYEEEERQRGNFPDRFSGHQFPNYSSELNVNALLLGDSALYLCASSWDRAQGTEAFFGQGTRLTVV.

The chain links TRBV3-1 (or the pseudogene TRBV3-2) to TRBJ1-3, with TRBD1 matching 7 bases. The CDR3 has 16 amino acids. CDR1 and CDR2 (germline): LGHDT, YNNKEL (reference sequence). After removal of 1 base from V and 0 bases from J, the junction contained 3 bases not matched to a gene. The CDR3 is CASSQGGGSSGNTIYF. The CDR3 DNA sequence: TGTGCCAGCAGCCAAGGAGGGGGCAGCTCTGGAAACACCATATATTTT.

The chain joins TRBV7-2 to TRBJ1-6, with 7 positions matching TRBD1. J was trimmed by 6 bases and V by 4 bases; bases with no gene match: 9. The CDR3 has 16 amino acids. Germline V gene lookup returns CDR1 SGHTA and CDR2 FQGNSA. The CDR3 loop reads CASSSPKTGRNSPLHF. The CDR3 DNA follows: TGTGCCAGCAGCTCTCCCAAGACAGGGCGTAATTCACCCCTCCACTTT.

The chain is built from TRBV21-1 and TRBJ2-3; TRBD1 is the table's D call and was not checked against the DNA. TRBV21-1 is a pseudogene segment. The CDR3 contains 18 residues. The CDR3 DNA reads TGTGCCAGCAGCAAAGTGGGACAGGCCTTCCTTTCCACAGATACGCAGTATTTT. Encoded protein: CASSKVGQAFLSTDTQYF.

The count of this clone is one. The V gene is TRBV29-1, the J gene TRBJ2-2; TRBD1 might be the D (5 bases). The CDR3 has 13 amino acids. Germline V gene lookup returns CDR1 SQVTM and CDR2 ANQGSEA. The V gene lost 6 bases and the J gene lost 0 bases, with 8 bases spanning the gap. The CDR3 sequence is CSVQDSNTGELFF. The CDR3 coding sequence is TGCAGCGTACAGGATTCGAACACCGGGGAGCTGTTTTTT.

This clone has just one count. As DNA, the CDR3 is TGTGCCAGCCGAGCCCCAAGCGGCTCGAGCTCCTACGAGCAGTACTTC. Protein sequence: CASRAPSGSSSYEQYF. The V call is TRBV28, the J call TRBJ2-7, with a tentative D call TRBD2 (5 bases). In germline, CDR1 is MDHEN, CDR2 SYDVKM. This CDR3 spans 16 amino acids. Trimming stripped 8 bases from V and 0 bases from J, with 20 bases between.

The V call is TRBV7-2, the J call TRBJ2-3, with no clear D. Trimming took 7 bases from V and 0 from J, leaving 5 bases between them. The length of the CDR3 is 12 residues. Germline-derived CDR1 and CDR2 are SGHTA and FQGNSA. The CDR3 DNA reads as TGTGCCAGCACCCGGAGCACAGATACGCAGTATTTT. Amino acid sequence: CASTRSTDTQYF.

This chain uses TRBV6-2 or TRBV6-3 with TRBJ1-1; D is unresolved. With 6 bases removed from V and 4 bases from J, the gap between germline ends came to 6 bases. The CDR3 is 11 residues long. Germline CDR1 and CDR2: MNHEY and SVGEGT. The CDR3 nucleotides read TGTGCCAGCAGCCGTAGCACTGAAGCTTTCTTT. Amino acids: CASSRSTEAFF.

The table lists this clone with a count of one. V gene TRBV28 combines with J gene TRBJ2-7, with TRBD1 matching over 10 bases. CDR3 length: 14 residues. Germline lookup yields CDR1 MDHEN and CDR2 SYDVKM. Trimming took 6 bases from V and 9 from J; bases not matched to a gene: 11. The CDR3 sequence: CASSQGQGFNGQYF. Written as DNA, the CDR3 is TGTGCCAGCAGCCAGGGACAGGGGTTCAACGGGCAGTACTTC. The variable domain in full, with the rest retrieved from reference TRBV28 and TRBJ2-7, is DVKVTQSSRYLVKRTGEKVFLECVQDMDHENMFWYRQDPGLGLRLIYFSYDVKMKEKGDIPEGYSVSREKKERFSLILESASTNQTSMYLCASSQGQGFNGQYFGPGTRLTVT.

J is TRBJ2-7 and V is TRBV13, with a weak D call TRBD2 (5 bases). The CDR3 extends over 16 amino acids. The germline CDR1 and CDR2 sequences are PRHDT and FYEKMQ (reference sequence). V was trimmed by 0 bases and J by 0 bases, leaving 12 bases between them. The CDR3 region is CASSLGLGGTSYEQYF. CDR3 in DNA: TGTGCCAGCAGCTTAGGCCTCGGAGGAACCTCCTACGAGCAGTACTTC. Based on the CDR3 plus reference TRBV13 and TRBJ2-7, the full variable domain is AAGVIQSPRHLIKEKRETATLKCYPIPRHDTVYWYQQGPGQDPQFLISFYEKMQSDKGSIPDRFSAQQFSDYHSELNMSSLELGDSALYFCASSLGLGGTSYEQYFGPGTRLTVT.

This clone showed up just a few times. The rearrangement joins TRBV7-9 to TRBJ1-2; 10 positions agree with TRBD1. The ends lost 0 bases at V and 8 bases at J; junction bases unmatched: 3. Germline V gene data show CDR1 as SEHNR and CDR2 as FQNEAQ (reference sequence). The CDR3 extends over 14 amino acids. The CDR3 sequence is CASSLAGQGSGYTF. For the CDR3, the DNA is TGTGCCAGCAGCTTAGCGGGACAGGGGAGCGGCTACACCTTC.

The rearrangement links TRBV10-3 to TRBJ2-7; 8 bases are shared with TRBD2. From germline, CDR1 is ENHRY and CDR2 SYGVKD. The CDR3 has 16 amino acids. The J segment lost 2 bases and the V segment lost 4 bases, leaving 10 bases of the junction unmatched. The CDR3 loop is CAISGPGLAGTYEQYF. The DNA for the CDR3 is TGTGCCATCAGTGGTCCGGGGCTAGCGGGTACCTACGAGCAGTACTTC.

V and J are TRBV6-4 and TRBJ2-4; 10 nucleotides agree with TRBD2. J lost 2 bases, V lost 6 bases, and 4 bases had no gene match. Germline V CDR1 and CDR2: MRHNA, SNTAGT. This CDR3 contains 15 residues. DNA of the CDR3: TGTGCCAGCAGAAGCGGGAGGGTGACCAAAAACATTCAGTACTTC. It translates to CASRSGRVTKNIQYF.

V usage is TRBV6-2 or TRBV6-3 and J usage is TRBJ2-1, with 14 bases lining up with TRBD2. The CDR3 sequence is 17 residues long. Germline-derived CDR1 and CDR2 are MNHEY and SVGEGT. Trimming cost V 6 bases and J 12 bases; bases outside gene matches: 16. Here the CDR3 reads CASSLDGLAGGQRGQFF. CDR3 coding DNA: TGTGCCAGCAGCTTGGATGGACTAGCGGGAGGCCAACGTGGGCAGTTCTTC.

The chain employs TRBV2 and TRBJ2-1, with TRBD1 identical over 9 bases. V dropped 7 bases and J dropped 8; count of bases not matched to a gene: 12. The CDR3 loop spans 15 amino acids. Looked up from germline, CDR1 is SNHLY and CDR2 is FYNNEI. This chain's CDR3 is CASKTTGTGHDEQFF. The CDR3 region has the DNA TGTGCCAGCAAAACCACCGGGACAGGGCACGATGAGCAGTTCTTC.

CDR3 region: CASSEGGFKSANGYTF. CDR3 coding DNA: TGCGCCAGCAGTGAGGGTGGTTTTAAGTCTGCGAATGGCTACACCTTC. The chain carries TRBV10-1 and TRBJ1-2; D unclear. Germline V lookup: CDR1 WNHNN, CDR2 SYGVQD (reference sequence). CDR3 size: 16 residues. Trimming took off 2 bases at V and 6 bases at J, with 19 bases between the two ends.

This clone was seen only once. V and J are TRBV30 and TRBJ2-1; 8 bases align to TRBD2. The germline V gene has CDR1 GTSNPN and CDR2 SVGIG (reference sequence). Germline trimming cut 0 bases from V and 9 bases from J; bases unmatched to any gene: 16. The CDR3 totals 17 residues. Here the CDR3 reads CAWSVRASGWVFVEQFF. CDR3 nucleotides: TGTGCCTGGAGTGTACGCGCTAGCGGGTGGGTTTTTGTTGAGCAGTTCTTC.

This rearrangement joins TRBV4-2 to TRBJ2-5, with 11 bases matching TRBD2. The V segment lost 1 base and the J segment 7 bases; nucleotides outside the gene matches: 11. CDR3 length equals 17 residues. CDR1 is LGHNA, CDR2 YNFKEQ, per germline. CDR3 protein: CASSQGGTSGTGGTQYF. In nucleotides, the CDR3 is TGTGCCAGCAGCCAAGGAGGGACTAGCGGCACTGGGGGGACCCAGTACTTC.

This rearrangement joins TRBV2 to TRBJ2-1, with 8 bases identical to TRBD2. The germline V gene has CDR1 SNHLY and CDR2 FYNNEI. The CDR3 runs to 15 residues. Trimming at V came to 4 bases and at J to 9 bases, leaving 11 bases not matched to a gene. The DNA for the CDR3 is TGTGCCAGCAGTGCTTCCCGTAGCGGGGAGGGTGAGCAGTTCTTC. Protein: CASSASRSGEGEQFF.

The chain employs TRBV10-3 and TRBJ2-5, with D perhaps TRBD2 (6 bases). The CDR3 extends over 14 amino acids. Germline lookup yields CDR1 ENHRY and CDR2 SYGVKD. Trimming stripped 9 bases from V and 0 bases from J, with 14 bases between. CDR3: CAISTRMDQETQYF. The CDR3 DNA is TGTGCCATTTCGACTAGAATGGACCAAGAGACCCAGTACTTC.

This chain joins TRBV5-1 and TRBJ2-1; 7 positions match TRBD2. The CDR3 is 17 residues long. J was trimmed by 0 bases and V by 2 bases; bases with no gene match: 8. Germline values: CDR1 SGHRS, CDR2 YFSETQ. CDR3 nucleotide sequence: TGCGCCAGCAGCTTAATCCCTAGCGGAGACTCCTACAATGAGCAGTTCTTC. Residues: CASSLIPSGDSYNEQFF.

CDR3 protein: CASSLRSGGTYEQYF. The CDR3 nucleotides read TGTGCCAGCAGCTTAAGGTCAGGAGGGACCTACGAGCAGTACTTC. The chain combines TRBV13 with TRBJ2-7, with D possibly TRBD2 on 6 matching bases. Trimming removed 2 bases at V and 2 bases at J, with 13 bases between. Germline assignment: CDR1 PRHDT and CDR2 FYEKMQ (reference sequence). The CDR3 is made up of 15 amino acids.

This clone has ten or more counts. The chain couples TRBV2 to TRBJ1-1; D is unresolved. The length of the CDR3 is 12 residues. Deletions cut 11 bases from V and 1 base from J, with 11 bases between. Germline-derived CDR1 and CDR2 are SNHLY and FYNNEI. The CDR3 loop is CAFRRGNTEAFF. In DNA form, the CDR3 reads TGTGCCTTTCGACGGGGGAACACTGAAGCTTTCTTT.

The chain employs TRBV9 and TRBJ2-1; the match to TRBD2 covers 13 bases. This CDR3 is 17 amino acids long. Trimming cost V 2 bases and J 7 bases; bases outside gene matches: 9. Germline lookup yields CDR1 SGDLS and CDR2 YYNGEE. The CDR3 DNA sequence: TGTGCCAGCAGCGTTGAGACGGGACTAGCGGGATCTAATGAGCAGTTCTTC. Translated, it gives CASSVETGLAGSNEQFF.